The rows below give T cell receptor beta chains drawn from one sample of a study of cytomegalovirus exposure and HLA in healthy donors. Repertoires were generated with immunoSEQ multiplex PCR, while TCRdb's copy carries only in-frame clones and drops some. The table shows approximately 130,000 clones, with about 80% occurring only once. The sequenced sample was PBMCs. The receptors originated from a girl aged 2-10 years in good health and CMV-seronegative. Both conserved end residues are part of each CDR3. D genes are given only for firm matches. For some rows the clone size is stated as once, few or many, or as a class when expanded; others skip it.

j_gene	abundance	d_gene	v_gene	CDR3aa	CDR3nt
TRBJ2-7	-	-	TRBV10-1	CASSGSPEGEQYF	TGCGCCAGCAGTGGCTCCCCCGAGGGCGAGCAGTACTTC
TRBJ1-2	-	-	TRBV27	CASSPATGYDGYTF	TGTGCCAGCAGTCCTGCCACTGGTTACGATGGCTACACCTTC
TRBJ1-2	-	-	TRBV6-5	CASSYGLGANYGYTF	TGTGCCAGCAGTTACGGACTGGGAGCTAACTATGGCTACACCTTC
TRBJ1-3	-	-	TRBV6-5	CASRMTARGNTIYF	TGTGCCAGCAGAATGACAGCTCGTGGAAACACCATATATTTT
TRBJ2-1	-	TRBD2	TRBV5-1	CASSWTSLNEQFF	TGCGCCAGCAGCTGGACTAGCTTGAATGAGCAGTTCTTC
TRBJ1-2	once	-	TRBV5-1	CASSLGEAANYGYTF	TGCGCCAGCAGCTTGGGGGAGGCAGCTAACTATGGCTACACCTTC
TRBJ1-4	few	TRBD1	TRBV5-1	CASSWQGAGDEKLFF	TGCGCCAGCAGCTGGCAGGGGGCTGGAGATGAAAAACTGTTTTTT
TRBJ2-7	once	TRBD2	TRBV28	CASSLRAGGDLLQYF	TGTGCCAGCAGTTTACGGGCGGGAGGCGACCTTCTGCAGTACTTC
TRBJ2-7	-	-	TRBV5-1	CASSPDRVKGEQYF	TGCGCCAGCAGCCCTGACAGAGTGAAGGGTGAGCAGTACTTC
TRBJ2-1	-	-	TRBV11-3	CASSLDRVSREQFF	TGTGCCAGCAGCTTAGATCGGGTCAGTAGAGAGCAGTTCTTC
TRBJ2-7	-	-	TRBV11-1	CASSLSPGTYEQYF	TGTGCCAGCAGCTTATCGCCAGGGACCTACGAGCAGTACTTC
TRBJ2-3	-	TRBD1	TRBV6-6	CASSYWDRETDTQYF	TGTGCCAGCAGTTACTGGGACAGGGAAACAGATACGCAGTATTTT
TRBJ2-7	-	TRBD1	TRBV10-3	CAISGLDRSSYEQYF	TGTGCCATCAGTGGGCTGGACAGGAGTTCCTACGAGCAGTACTTC
TRBJ1-2	-	-	TRBV9	CASSPRRVFQGGLDYGYTF	TGTGCCAGCAGCCCACGACGAGTTTTTCAGGGAGGCCTAGACTATGGCTACACCTTC
TRBJ1-6	-	TRBD1	TRBV5-6	CASSRTGGESPLHF	TGTGCCAGCAGCCGGACAGGGGGCGAGTCACCCCTCCACTTT
TRBJ2-1	-	TRBD2	TRBV19	CASSVAGVSNEQFF	TGTGCCAGTAGCGTAGCGGGAGTCTCCAATGAGCAGTTCTTC
TRBJ1-5	-	-	TRBV5-1	CASSLEGGNQPQHF	TGCGCCAGCAGCTTGGAAGGGGGAAATCAGCCCCAGCATTTT
TRBJ2-7	-	TRBD1	TRBV6-4	CASSKGTDSYEQYF	TGTGCCAGCAGTAAAGGGACAGATTCCTACGAGCAGTACTTC
TRBJ1-1	once	TRBD1	TRBV9	CASSVGTGVNTEAFF	TGTGCCAGCAGCGTCGGGACAGGGGTGAACACTGAAGCTTTCTTT
TRBJ2-3	-	TRBD2	TRBV6-4	CASSDSTGGDTQYF	TGTGCCAGCAGTGACTCGACGGGGGGGGATACGCAGTATTTT
TRBJ2-1	-	TRBD1	TRBV5-6	CASSSYGQVYNEQFF	TGTGCCAGCAGCTCATACGGACAGGTTTACAATGAGCAGTTCTTC
TRBJ2-2	-	TRBD2	TRBV6-4	CASSDDLGLAVNTGELFF	TGTGCCAGCAGTGACGATTTGGGGCTAGCGGTGAACACCGGGGAGCTGTTTTTT
TRBJ2-7	-	-	TRBV27	CASSSKNEQYF	TGTGCCAGCAGTTCAAAAAACGAGCAGTACTTC
TRBJ2-1	-	TRBD1	TRBV19	CASRNPGQGNDNEQFF	TGTGCCAGTAGAAACCCCGGACAGGGAAACGACAATGAGCAGTTCTTC
TRBJ2-7	once	-	TRBV5-1	CASRRASEYYEQYF	TGCGCCAGCAGGCGGGCTAGCGAATACTACGAGCAGTACTTC
TRBJ1-4	-	-	TRBV25-1	CASSERRATNEKLFF	TGTGCCAGCAGTGAAAGACGGGCAACTAATGAAAAACTGTTTTTT
TRBJ2-5	-	TRBD2	TRBV2	CASSVTSGRAGGETQYF	TGTGCCAGCAGTGTTACTAGCGGGAGGGCCGGGGGAGAGACCCAGTACTTC
TRBJ2-1	-	-	TRBV14	CASSHGGGRQFF	TGTGCCAGCAGCCACGGGGGAGGAAGGCAGTTCTTC
TRBJ2-7	-	-	TRBV29-1	CSVEISYEQYF	TGCAGCGTTGAGATTAGCTACGAGCAGTACTTC
TRBJ1-1	-	-	TRBV7-9	CASSHAARDMNTEAFF	TGTGCCAGCAGCCACGCCGCGAGGGACATGAACACTGAAGCTTTCTTT
TRBJ1-5	-	-	TRBV19	CASSMAQGSNQPQHF	TGTGCCAGTAGTATGGCACAGGGTAGCAATCAGCCCCAGCATTTT
TRBJ2-7	-	-	TRBV29-1	CSVEEQTYEQYF	TGCAGCGTTGAAGAACAGACCTACGAGCAGTACTTC
TRBJ2-5	-	TRBD2	TRBV14	CASSPQRGAETQYF	TGTGCCAGCAGCCCACAGCGGGGGGCAGAGACCCAGTACTTC
TRBJ1-1	-	-	TRBV27	CASQMSGDTEAFF	TGTGCCAGCCAAATGTCCGGGGACACTGAAGCTTTCTTT
TRBJ2-7	-	TRBD1	TRBV2	CATSIFRDRITYEQYF	TGTGCCACCTCGATTTTTAGGGACAGGATAACCTACGAGCAGTACTTC
TRBJ2-1	-	TRBD2	TRBV5-1	CASSPGGAYNEQFF	TGCGCCAGCAGCCCGGGGGGGGCCTACAATGAGCAGTTCTTC
TRBJ2-5	once	-	TRBV15	CATSRAGGYQETQYF	TGTGCCACCAGTAGGGCCGGGGGATATCAAGAGACCCAGTACTTC
TRBJ2-1	-	TRBD2	TRBV27	CASRNLGLAGVVDEQFF	TGTGCCAGCAGGAACCTCGGGCTAGCGGGAGTCGTCGATGAGCAGTTCTTC
TRBJ2-7	few	TRBD1	TRBV2	CASRSTGGVETYEQYF	TGTGCCAGCAGGTCGACAGGGGGCGTTGAAACCTACGAGCAGTACTTC
TRBJ2-7	-	TRBD1	TRBV10-3	CAIRHPGQAYEQYF	TGTGCCATCAGACACCCGGGACAGGCCTACGAGCAGTACTTC
TRBJ2-7	-	-	TRBV5-4	CASSLSTGAYEQYF	TGTGCCAGCAGCTTATCGACAGGCGCGTACGAGCAGTACTTC
TRBJ1-5	-	-	TRBV28	CASSSGQPLSNQPQHF	TGTGCCAGCAGCAGTGGACAGCCCCTTAGCAATCAGCCCCAGCATTTT
TRBJ2-3	few	TRBD2	TRBV30	CAWSVQGLAGGTDTQYF	TGTGCCTGGAGTGTACAGGGACTAGCGGGAGGAACAGATACGCAGTATTTT
TRBJ1-1	-	-	TRBV7-6	CASSLTEGRTEAFF	TGTGCCAGCAGCCTAACGGAGGGTAGGACTGAAGCTTTCTTT
TRBJ1-5	-	TRBD1	TRBV28	CASSFPAGTGVSYSNQPQHF	TGTGCCAGCAGTTTTCCGGCCGGGACAGGGGTCTCCTATAGCAATCAGCCCCAGCATTTT
TRBJ2-5	-	TRBD1	TRBV7-2	CASSLVGQGAKGETQYF	TGTGCCAGCAGCTTAGTCGGACAGGGGGCGAAGGGGGAGACCCAGTACTTC
TRBJ2-1	-	-	TRBV11-2	CASSFPRGEQFF	TGTGCCAGCAGCTTTCCTCGGGGTGAGCAGTTCTTC
TRBJ1-1	-	-	TRBV19	CASSTRRGTSNTEAFF	TGTGCCAGTAGTACGCGAAGGGGGACATCCAACACTGAAGCTTTCTTT
TRBJ1-2	-	-	TRBV28	CASSAGLGTGYGYTF	TGTGCCAGCTCCGCCGGGTTGGGTACGGGCTATGGCTACACCTTC
TRBJ1-1	-	TRBD1	TRBV27	CASRQGGEAFF	TGTGCCAGCAGACAGGGGGGTGAAGCTTTCTTT
TRBJ1-5	-	TRBD1	TRBV28	CTTGGEGNQPQHF	TGCACGACAGGGGGCGAGGGCAATCAGCCCCAGCATTTT
TRBJ2-3	-	-	TRBV4-1	CASSQVEGSPTDTQYF	TGCGCCAGCAGCCAAGTGGAGGGGAGTCCCACAGATACGCAGTATTTT
TRBJ1-4	-	TRBD1	TRBV9	CASSVGGQGSEKLFF	TGTGCCAGCAGCGTAGGGGGACAGGGTTCCGAAAAACTGTTTTTT
TRBJ1-4	-	TRBD1	TRBV7-2	CASRSGTGNEKLFF	TGTGCCAGCAGATCCGGGACAGGGAATGAAAAACTGTTTTTT
TRBJ2-3	few	TRBD2	TRBV10-2	CASRASGRVHTDTQYF	TGCGCCAGCAGGGCTAGCGGGAGAGTCCACACAGATACGCAGTATTTT
TRBJ1-2	-	-	TRBV5-1	CASSLEGDPNYGYTF	TGCGCCAGCAGCTTGGAGGGGGATCCTAACTATGGCTACACCTTC
TRBJ1-2	-	-	TRBV29-1	CSVRRAPNYGYTF	TGCAGCGTTCGCAGGGCGCCTAACTATGGCTACACCTTC